This section outlines one TCR beta chain sequence together with its context. Its specificity is unknown. The sample originates from a study of T cells after yellow fever vaccination. Study conclusions and caveats: On re-exposure, the response was weaker but peaked faster, at day 5 versus 15.

This CDR3 has 12 amino acids. Per germline, CDR1 LNHDA and CDR2 SQIVND (reference sequence). The germline V and J ends were trimmed by 5 bases and 6 bases, with 10 bases remaining between them. TCRdb recomputed calls from the 5' RACE reads with MiXCR, one row per CDR3 protein. The table includes some 350,000 distinct CDR3 sequences, approximately 10% detected once. The TCR comes from a man younger than 35 who received the YFV17D yellow fever vaccine. The chain uses TRBV19 and TRBJ1-1; no reliable D call. This specimen consisted of PBMCs, obtained on the day of the first yellow fever vaccination. In DNA form, the CDR3 reads TGTGCCAGTAGTTTCAAGGCTGCTGAAGCTTTCTTT. Residues: CASSFKAAEAFF.